This record concerns one T cell receptor beta chain sequence. As yet, its antigen is unknown. Researchers amplified the TCR beta CDR3 regions from RNA transcripts. First-round RT-PCR targeting the TCR CDR3 was performed with the HTBI primer set. TCRdb fed the multiplex PCR reads into MiXCR, producing one record per CDR3 protein. Counted here are about 520,000 distinct CDR3 sequences, around a quarter occurring once; the ten biggest clones make up around 11%. V gave up 1 base and J gave up 14 bases, with 14 bases separating them. The CDR3 has 12 amino acids. CDR1 SNHLY and CDR2 FYNNEI come from the germline V gene. This record comes from a study of T cells in Graves' hyperthyroidism and ophthalmopathy. Points from the study as a whole: A model of 13 V-J pairs discriminated ophthalmopathy from stable hyperthyroidism.

Fresh 10 ml peripheral blood yielded PBMCs. The source material was blood. The TCR comes from a woman aged 25 to 39 with Graves' ophthalmopathy. The chain couples TRBV2 to TRBJ1-2; no firm D call. The CDR3 here is CASSEGTFRSTF. The CDR3 coding sequence is TGTGCCAGCAGTGAAGGGACTTTCCGTTCGACCTTC. Based on the CDR3 plus reference TRBV2 and TRBJ1-2, the full variable domain is EPEVTQTPSHQVTQMGQEVILRCVPISNHLYFYWYRQILGQKVEFLVSFYNNEISEKSEIFDDQFSVERPDGSNFTLKIRSTKLEDSAMYFCASSEGTFRSTFGSGTRLTVV.